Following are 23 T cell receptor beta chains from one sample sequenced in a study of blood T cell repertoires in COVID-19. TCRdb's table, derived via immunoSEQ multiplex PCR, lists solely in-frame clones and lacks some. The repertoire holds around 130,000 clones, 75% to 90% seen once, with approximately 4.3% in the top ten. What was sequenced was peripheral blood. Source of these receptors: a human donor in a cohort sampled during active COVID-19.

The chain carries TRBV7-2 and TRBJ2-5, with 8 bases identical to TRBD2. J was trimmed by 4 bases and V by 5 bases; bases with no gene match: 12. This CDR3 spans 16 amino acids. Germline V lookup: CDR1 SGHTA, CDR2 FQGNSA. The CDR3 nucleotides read TGTGCCAGCAGCCCCAGAGCGCCGGCGGGGGGAGAGACCCAGTACTTC. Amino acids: CASSPRAPAGGETQYF.

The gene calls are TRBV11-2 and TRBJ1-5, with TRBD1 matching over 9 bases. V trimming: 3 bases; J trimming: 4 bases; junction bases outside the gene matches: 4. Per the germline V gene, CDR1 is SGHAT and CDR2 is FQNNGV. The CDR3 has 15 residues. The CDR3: CASSFGTGINQPQHF. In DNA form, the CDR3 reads TGTGCCAGCAGCTTTGGGACAGGGATTAATCAGCCCCAGCATTTT. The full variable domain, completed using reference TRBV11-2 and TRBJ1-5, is EAGVAQSPRYKIIEKRQSVAFWCNPISGHATLYWYQQILGQGPKLLIQFQNNGVVDDSQLPKDRFSAERLKGVDSTLKIQPAKLEDSAVYLCASSFGTGINQPQHFGDGTRLSIL.

The chain's CDR3 is CASSLTGTGDEAFF. The CDR3 DNA is TGTGCCAGCAGCCTTACCGGGACAGGGGATGAAGCTTTCTTT. V and J are TRBV9 and TRBJ1-1, with TRBD1 matching 10 bases. V shed 4 bases and J 7 bases; nucleotides not matched to a gene: 7. The CDR3 is 14 residues long. CDR1 SGDLS and CDR2 YYNGEE come from the germline V gene.

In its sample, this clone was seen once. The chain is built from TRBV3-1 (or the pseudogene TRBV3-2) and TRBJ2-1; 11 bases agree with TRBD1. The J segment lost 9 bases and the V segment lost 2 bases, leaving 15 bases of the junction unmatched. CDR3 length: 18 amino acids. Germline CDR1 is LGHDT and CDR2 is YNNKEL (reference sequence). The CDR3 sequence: CASSQRRDRGIPTGEQFF. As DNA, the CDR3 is TGTGCCAGCAGCCAACGCCGGGACAGGGGGATCCCAACGGGTGAGCAGTTCTTC.

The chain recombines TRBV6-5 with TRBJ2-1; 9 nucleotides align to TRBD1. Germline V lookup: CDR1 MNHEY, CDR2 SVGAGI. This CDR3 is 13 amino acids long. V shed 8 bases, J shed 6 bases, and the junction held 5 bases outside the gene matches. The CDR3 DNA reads TGTGCCAGCGGGACAGGGAAGACCAATGAGCAGTTCTTC. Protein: CASGTGKTNEQFF.

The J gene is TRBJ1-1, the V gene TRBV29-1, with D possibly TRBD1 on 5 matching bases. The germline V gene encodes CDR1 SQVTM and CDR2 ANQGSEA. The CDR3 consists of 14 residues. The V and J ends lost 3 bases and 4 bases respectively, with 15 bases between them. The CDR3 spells CSVEEAGGGTEAFF. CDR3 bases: TGCAGCGTTGAGGAGGCCGGGGGGGGCACTGAAGCTTTCTTT.

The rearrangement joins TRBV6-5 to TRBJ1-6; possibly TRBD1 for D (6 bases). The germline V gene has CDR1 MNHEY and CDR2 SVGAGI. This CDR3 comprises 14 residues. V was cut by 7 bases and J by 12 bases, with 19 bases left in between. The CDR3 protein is CASTPDTGWGPLHF. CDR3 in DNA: TGTGCCAGCACTCCCGACACAGGGTGGGGACCCCTCCACTTT.

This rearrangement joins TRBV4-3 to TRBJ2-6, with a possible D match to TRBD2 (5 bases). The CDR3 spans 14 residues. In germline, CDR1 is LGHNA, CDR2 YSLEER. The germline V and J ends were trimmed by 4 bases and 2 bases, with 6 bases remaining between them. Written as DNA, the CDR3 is TGCGCCAGCAGCCCGCGGGCTGGGGCCAACGTCCTGACTTTC. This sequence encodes CASSPRAGANVLTF.

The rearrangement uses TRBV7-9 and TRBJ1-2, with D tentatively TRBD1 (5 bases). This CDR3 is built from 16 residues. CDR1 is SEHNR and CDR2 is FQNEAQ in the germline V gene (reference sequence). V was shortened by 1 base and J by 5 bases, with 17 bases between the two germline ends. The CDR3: CASSLGGGALFYGYTF. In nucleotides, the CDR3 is TGTGCCAGCAGCTTAGGGGGCGGGGCCCTTTTTTATGGCTACACCTTC.

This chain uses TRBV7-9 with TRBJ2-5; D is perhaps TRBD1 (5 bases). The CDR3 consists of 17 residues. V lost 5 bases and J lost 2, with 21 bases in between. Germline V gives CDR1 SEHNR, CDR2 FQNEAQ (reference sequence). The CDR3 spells CASSLDGRQWVQETQYF. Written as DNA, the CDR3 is TGTGCCAGCAGCCTAGACGGGCGACAGTGGGTTCAAGAGACCCAGTACTTC. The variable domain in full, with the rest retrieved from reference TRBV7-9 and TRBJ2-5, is DTGVSQNPRHKITKRGQNVTFRCDPISEHNRLYWYRQTLGQGPEFLTYFQNEAQLEKSRLLSDRFSAERPKGSFSTLEIQRTEQGDSAMYLCASSLDGRQWVQETQYFGPGTRLLVL.

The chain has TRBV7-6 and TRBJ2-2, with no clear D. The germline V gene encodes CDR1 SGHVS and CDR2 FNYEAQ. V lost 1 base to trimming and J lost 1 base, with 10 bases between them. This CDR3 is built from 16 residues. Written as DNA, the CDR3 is TGTGCCAGCAGCTTAGTTGTCAGATTGAACACCGGGGAGCTGTTTTTT. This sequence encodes CASSLVVRLNTGELFF.

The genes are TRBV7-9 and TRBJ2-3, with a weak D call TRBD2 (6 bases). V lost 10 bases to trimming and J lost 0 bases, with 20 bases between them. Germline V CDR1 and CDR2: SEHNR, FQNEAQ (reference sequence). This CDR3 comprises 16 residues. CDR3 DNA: TGTGCCACCGAGCGTGCGCTTGGGGGGAGCACAGATACGCAGTATTTT. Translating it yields CATERALGGSTDTQYF.

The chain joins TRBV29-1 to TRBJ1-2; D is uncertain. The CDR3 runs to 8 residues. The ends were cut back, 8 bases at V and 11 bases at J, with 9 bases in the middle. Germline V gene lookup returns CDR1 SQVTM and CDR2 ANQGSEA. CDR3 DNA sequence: TGCAGCCCAACGGGTTACACCTTC. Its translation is CSPTGYTF.

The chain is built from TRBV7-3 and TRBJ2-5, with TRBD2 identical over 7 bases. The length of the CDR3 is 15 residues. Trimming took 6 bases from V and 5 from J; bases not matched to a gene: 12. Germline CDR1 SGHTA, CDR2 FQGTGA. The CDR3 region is CASSPGLGRRETQYF. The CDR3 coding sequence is TGTGCCAGCAGTCCCGGACTAGGGAGAAGGGAGACCCAGTACTTC.

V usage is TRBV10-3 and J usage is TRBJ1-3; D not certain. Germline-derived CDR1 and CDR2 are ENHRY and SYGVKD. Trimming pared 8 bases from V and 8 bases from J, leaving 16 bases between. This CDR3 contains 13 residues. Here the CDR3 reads CAIVPSGLDTIYF. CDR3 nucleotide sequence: TGTGCCATCGTGCCCTCCGGGTTAGACACCATATATTTT.

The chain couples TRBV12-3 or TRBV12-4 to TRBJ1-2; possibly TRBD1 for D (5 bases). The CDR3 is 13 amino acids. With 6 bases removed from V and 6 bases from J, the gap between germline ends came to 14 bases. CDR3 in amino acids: CASRAGRDDGYTF. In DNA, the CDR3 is TGTGCCAGCAGGGCAGGGCGGGATGATGGCTACACCTTC.

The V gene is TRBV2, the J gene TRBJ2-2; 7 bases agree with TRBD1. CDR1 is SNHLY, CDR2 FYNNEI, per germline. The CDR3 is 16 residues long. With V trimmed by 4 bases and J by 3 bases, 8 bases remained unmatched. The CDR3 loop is CASSVGATGDTGELFF. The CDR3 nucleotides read TGTGCCAGCAGTGTAGGGGCCACAGGGGACACCGGGGAGCTGTTTTTT.

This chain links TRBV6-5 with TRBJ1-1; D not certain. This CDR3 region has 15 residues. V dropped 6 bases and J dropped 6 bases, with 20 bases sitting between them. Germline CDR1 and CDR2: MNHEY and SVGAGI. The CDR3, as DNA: TGTGCCAGCAGCCCCCACATCGGGGAGGGCGCTGAAGCTTTCTTT. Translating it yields CASSPHIGEGAEAFF.

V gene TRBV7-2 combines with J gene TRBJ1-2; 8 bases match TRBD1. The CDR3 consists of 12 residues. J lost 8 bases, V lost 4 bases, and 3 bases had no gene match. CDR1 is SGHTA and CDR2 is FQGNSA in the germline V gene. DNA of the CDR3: TGTGCCAGCAGCTCCTACAGGGGGGGCTACACCTTC. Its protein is CASSSYRGGYTF.

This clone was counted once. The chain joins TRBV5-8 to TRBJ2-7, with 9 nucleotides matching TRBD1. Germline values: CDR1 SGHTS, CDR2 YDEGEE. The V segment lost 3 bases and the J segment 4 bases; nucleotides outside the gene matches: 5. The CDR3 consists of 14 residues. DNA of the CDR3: TGTGCCAGCAGCTGGGACAGGGCAGTTTACGAGCAGTACGTC. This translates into CASSWDRAVYEQYV.

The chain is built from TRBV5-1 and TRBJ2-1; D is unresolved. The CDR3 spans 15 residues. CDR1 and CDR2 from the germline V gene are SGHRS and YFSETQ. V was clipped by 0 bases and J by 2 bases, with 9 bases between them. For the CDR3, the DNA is TGCGCCAGCAGCTTGGGTTCTACCACCTACAATGAGCAGTTCTTC. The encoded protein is CASSLGSTTYNEQFF.

Written as DNA, the CDR3 is TGTGCCAGCAGCTTTATAACGACAGGTTCCGCGACCCAGTACTTC. Protein sequence: CASSFITTGSATQYF. The rearrangement links TRBV7-2 to TRBJ2-5; tentatively, D is TRBD1 (6 bases). Germline-derived CDR1 and CDR2 are SGHTA and FQGNSA. The CDR3 runs 15 residues. The V gene lost 3 bases and the J gene lost 7 bases, with 18 bases spanning the gap.

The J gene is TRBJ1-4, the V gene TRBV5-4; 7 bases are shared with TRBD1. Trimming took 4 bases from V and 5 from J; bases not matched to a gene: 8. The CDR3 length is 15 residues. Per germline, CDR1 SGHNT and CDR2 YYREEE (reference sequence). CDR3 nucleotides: TGTGCCAGCAGCCAAGGGGACAGACCGAATGAAAAACTGTTTTTT. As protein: CASSQGDRPNEKLFF.